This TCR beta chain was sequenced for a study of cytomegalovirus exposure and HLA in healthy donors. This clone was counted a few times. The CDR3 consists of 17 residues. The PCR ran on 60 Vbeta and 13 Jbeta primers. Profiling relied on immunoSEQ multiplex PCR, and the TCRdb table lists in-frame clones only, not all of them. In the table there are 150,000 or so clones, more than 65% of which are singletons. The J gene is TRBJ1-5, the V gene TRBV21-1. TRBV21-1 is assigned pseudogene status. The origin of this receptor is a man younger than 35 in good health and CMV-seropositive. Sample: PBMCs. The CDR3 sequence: CASSKAAGEGGNQPQHF. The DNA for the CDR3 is TGTGCCAGCAGCAAAGCGGCAGGGGAGGGCGGCAATCAGCCCCAGCATTTT.